The clone carrying this T cell receptor beta chain was detected ten times or more. This CDR3 has 12 amino acids. Trimming left V 5 bases short and J 6 bases short, with 10 bases between. Germline CDR1 SEHNR, CDR2 FQNEAQ (reference sequence). This sample is part of a study of T cells after yellow fever vaccination. MiXCR was run by TCRdb on the 5' RACE reads, yielding one entry per CDR3 protein. The data show about 400,000 distinct CDR3 sequences, roughly 6.1% seen once. The TCR sequence derives from a man aged 25-45 years who received the YFV17D yellow fever vaccine. This chain uses TRBV7-9 with TRBJ1-2; D unclear. Sequencing was performed on PBMCs, taken 5 days after the yellow fever booster vaccination. The CDR3 reads CASSPRGHGYTF. CDR3 nucleotides: TGTGCCAGCAGCCCGCGTGGTCATGGCTACACCTTC.